This TCR beta chain was recorded in a study of T cell changes during pregnancy in multiple sclerosis. The assay was immunoSEQ multiplex PCR, and TCRdb's table has in-frame clones only and misses some. Among about 73,000 clones, 80% to 95% were seen once, and the ten largest hold less than 3.5%. V gave up 3 bases and J gave up 4 bases, with 9 bases separating them. Per the germline V gene, CDR1 is SGHTA and CDR2 is FQGTGA. This CDR3 is built from 13 residues. The source of this sequence is a female donor in good health, enrolled as a control in a pregnancy study. The sequencing used peripheral blood, collected in the third trimester of pregnancy. V usage is TRBV7-3 and J usage is TRBJ2-5; maybe TRBD2 (6 bases). CDR3 in amino acids: CASSFKEGETQYF. The CDR3 DNA sequence: TGTGCCAGCAGCTTCAAGGAGGGAGAGACCCAGTACTTC. The variable domain in full, completed from reference TRBV7-3 and TRBJ2-5, reads GAGVSQTPSNKVTEKGKYVELRCDPISGHTALYWYRQSLGQGPEFLIYFQGTGAADDSGLPNDRFFAVRPEGSVSTLKIQRTERGDSAVYLCASSFKEGETQYFGPGTRLLVL.